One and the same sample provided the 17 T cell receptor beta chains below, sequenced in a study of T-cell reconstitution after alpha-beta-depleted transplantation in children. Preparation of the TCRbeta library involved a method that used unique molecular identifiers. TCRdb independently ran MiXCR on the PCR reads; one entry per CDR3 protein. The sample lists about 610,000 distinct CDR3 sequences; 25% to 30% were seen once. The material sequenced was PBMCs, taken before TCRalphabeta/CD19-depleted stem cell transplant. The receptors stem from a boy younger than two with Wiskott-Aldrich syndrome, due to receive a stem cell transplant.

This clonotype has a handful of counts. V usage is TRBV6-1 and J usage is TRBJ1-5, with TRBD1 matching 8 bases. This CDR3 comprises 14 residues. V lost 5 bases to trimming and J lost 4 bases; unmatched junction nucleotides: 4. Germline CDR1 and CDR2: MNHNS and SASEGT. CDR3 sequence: CASSTTGGNQPQHF. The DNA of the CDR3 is TGTGCCAGCAGTACAACAGGGGGGAATCAGCCCCAGCATTTT.

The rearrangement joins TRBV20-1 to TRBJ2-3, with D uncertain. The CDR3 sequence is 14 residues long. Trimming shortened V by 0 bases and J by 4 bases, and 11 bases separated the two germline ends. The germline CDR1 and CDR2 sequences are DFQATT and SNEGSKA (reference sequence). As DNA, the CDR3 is TGCAGTGCTAGAGATAGAAGAGGCCCAGATACGCAGTATTTT. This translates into CSARDRRGPDTQYF.

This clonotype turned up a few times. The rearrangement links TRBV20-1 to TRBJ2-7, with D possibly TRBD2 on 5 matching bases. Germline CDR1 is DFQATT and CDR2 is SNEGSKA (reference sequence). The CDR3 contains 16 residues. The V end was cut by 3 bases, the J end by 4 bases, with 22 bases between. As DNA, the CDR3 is TGCAGTGCTAGTAGAGGCGGGCGGTCCACCGGGTACGAGCAGTACTTC. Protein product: CSASRGGRSTGYEQYF.

The CDR3 protein is CASFTLGQGRAFF. DNA for the CDR3: TGTGCCAGCTTTACCTTGGGACAGGGCCGAGCTTTCTTT. The V gene is TRBV12-3 or TRBV12-4, the J gene TRBJ1-1; 9 bases are a match to TRBD1. This CDR3 comprises 13 residues. The V segment lost 8 bases and the J segment 10 bases; nucleotides outside the gene matches: 11.

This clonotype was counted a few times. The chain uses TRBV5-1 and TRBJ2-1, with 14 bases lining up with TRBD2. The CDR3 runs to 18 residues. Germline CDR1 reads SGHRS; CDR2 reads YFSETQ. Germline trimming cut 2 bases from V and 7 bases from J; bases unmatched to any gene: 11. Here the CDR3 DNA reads TGCGCCAGCAGCTTACGTCCGGGACTAGCGGGAGTGAGGAATGAGCAGTTCTTC. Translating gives CASSLRPGLAGVRNEQFF.

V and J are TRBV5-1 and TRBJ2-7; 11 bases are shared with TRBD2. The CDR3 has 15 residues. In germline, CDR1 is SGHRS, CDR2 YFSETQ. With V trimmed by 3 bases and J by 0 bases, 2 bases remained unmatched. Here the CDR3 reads CASSWGLADSYEQYF. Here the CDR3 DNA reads TGCGCCAGCAGCTGGGGACTAGCGGACTCCTACGAGCAGTACTTC.

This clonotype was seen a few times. DNA of the CDR3: TGCGCCAGCAGCCAAGTTTCGGGGGTCTCCTACGAGCAGTACTTC. This codes for CASSQVSGVSYEQYF. This rearrangement joins TRBV4-1 to TRBJ2-7; D might be TRBD2 (6 bases). The CDR3 is made up of 15 amino acids. V shed 1 base and J shed 0 bases, with 10 bases lying between them. Germline assignment: CDR1 MGHRA and CDR2 YSYEKL.

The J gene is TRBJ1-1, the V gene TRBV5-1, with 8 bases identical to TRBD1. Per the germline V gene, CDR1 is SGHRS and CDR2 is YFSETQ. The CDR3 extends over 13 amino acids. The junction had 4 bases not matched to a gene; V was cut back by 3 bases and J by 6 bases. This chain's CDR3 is CASSSGQVAEAFF. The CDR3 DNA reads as TGCGCCAGCAGCTCGGGACAGGTCGCTGAAGCTTTCTTT.

The CDR3 region is CASSRRRAGDETQYF. Written as DNA, the CDR3 is TGTGCCAGCAGCCGACGGCGAGCGGGAGACGAGACCCAGTACTTC. This chain uses TRBV7-3 with TRBJ2-5; TRBD2 aligns across 8 bases. Per germline, CDR1 SGHTA and CDR2 FQGTGA. This CDR3 is built from 15 residues. V was clipped by 5 bases and J by 5 bases; unmatched bases: 10.

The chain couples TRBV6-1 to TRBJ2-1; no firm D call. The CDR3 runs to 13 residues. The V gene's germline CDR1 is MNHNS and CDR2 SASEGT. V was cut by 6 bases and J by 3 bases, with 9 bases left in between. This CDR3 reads CASSENLYNEQFF. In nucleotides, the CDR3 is TGTGCCAGCAGCGAAAACCTCTACAATGAGCAGTTCTTC.

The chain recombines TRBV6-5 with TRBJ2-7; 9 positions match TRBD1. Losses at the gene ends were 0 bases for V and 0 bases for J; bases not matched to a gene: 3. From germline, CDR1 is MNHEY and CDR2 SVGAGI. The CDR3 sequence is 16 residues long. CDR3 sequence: CASSYSKDRGSYEQYF. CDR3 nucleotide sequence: TGTGCCAGCAGTTACTCGAAGGACAGGGGCTCCTACGAGCAGTACTTC.

CDR3 in DNA: TGCAGTGCTAGTCGGGGGCTCGGGGGCGAGCAGTACTTC. This codes for CSASRGLGGEQYF. The chain uses TRBV20-1 and TRBJ2-7; D may match TRBD1 or TRBD2 (6 bases each). Trimming shortened V by 3 bases and J by 6 bases, and 15 bases separated the two germline ends. Germline lookup yields CDR1 DFQATT and CDR2 SNEGSKA (reference sequence). CDR3 length: 13 amino acids.

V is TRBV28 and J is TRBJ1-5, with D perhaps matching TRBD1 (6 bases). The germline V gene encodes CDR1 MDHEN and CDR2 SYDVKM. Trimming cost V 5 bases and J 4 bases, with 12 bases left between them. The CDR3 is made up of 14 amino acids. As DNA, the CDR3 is TGTGCCAGCAGTCAGACAGGTCCTAATCAGCCCCAGCATTTT. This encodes CASSQTGPNQPQHF.

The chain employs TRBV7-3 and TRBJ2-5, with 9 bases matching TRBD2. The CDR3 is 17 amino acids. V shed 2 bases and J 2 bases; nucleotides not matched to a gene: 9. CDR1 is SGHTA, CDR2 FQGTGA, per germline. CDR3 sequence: CASSLLAGGPGQETQYF. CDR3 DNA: TGTGCCAGCAGCTTATTGGCGGGAGGGCCGGGGCAAGAGACCCAGTACTTC.

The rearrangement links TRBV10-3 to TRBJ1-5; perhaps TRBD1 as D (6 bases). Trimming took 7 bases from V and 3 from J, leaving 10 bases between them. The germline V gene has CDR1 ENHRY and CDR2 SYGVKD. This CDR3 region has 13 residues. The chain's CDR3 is CAIMQGFNQPQHF. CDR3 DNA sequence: TGTGCCATCATGCAGGGGTTCAATCAGCCCCAGCATTTT.

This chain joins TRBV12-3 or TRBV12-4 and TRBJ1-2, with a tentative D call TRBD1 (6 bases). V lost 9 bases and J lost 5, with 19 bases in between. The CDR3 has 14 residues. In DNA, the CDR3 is TGTGCCAGTCTACAGCCCGGGACAATTTATGGCTACACCTTC. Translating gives CASLQPGTIYGYTF.

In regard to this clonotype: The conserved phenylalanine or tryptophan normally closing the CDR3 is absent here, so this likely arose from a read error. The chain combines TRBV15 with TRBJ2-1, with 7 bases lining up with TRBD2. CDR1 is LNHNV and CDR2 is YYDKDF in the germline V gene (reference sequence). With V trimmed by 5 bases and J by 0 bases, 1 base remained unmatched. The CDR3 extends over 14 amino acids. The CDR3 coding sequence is TGTGCCACCAGCGGCGGGAGCTCCTACAATGAGCAGTTCTCC. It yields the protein CATSGGSSYNEQFS.